A selection of T cell receptor beta chains follows, all from one sample in a study of T-cell reconstitution after alpha-beta-depleted transplantation in children. TCRdb independently ran MiXCR on the PCR reads; one entry per CDR3 protein. Among over 200,000 distinct CDR3 sequences listed, about 11% were seen once. This specimen was PBMCs, taken before TCRalphabeta/CD19-depleted stem cell transplant. The origin of the receptors is a child less than two years old with acute myeloid leukemia, due to receive a stem cell transplant. Both conserved end residues are part of each CDR3. Fields, in order: J gene, clone size, D gene, V gene, CDR3 DNA, CDR3 protein. A D gene is named only where the DNA matches it firmly. Not all rows give a size; the values are once, few, many and, for expanded clones, a class.

>TRBJ2-5|-|-|TRBV30
TGTGCCTGGAGTGTACCAGCGAAAGAGACCCAGTACTTC
CAWSVPAKETQYF
>TRBJ1-5|-|-|TRBV30
TGTGCCTGGAGTGATGGTAATCAGCCCCAGCATTTT
CAWSDGNQPQHF
>TRBJ1-4|many|TRBD1|TRBV25-1
TGTGCCAGCAGTGGACACTCTCCGGACAGGGATGGCGAACTGTTTTTT
CASSGHSPDRDGELFF
>TRBJ2-2|many|-|TRBV10-3
TGTGCCATCACCCCGGACTACACCGGGGAGCTGTTTTTT
CAITPDYTGELFF
>TRBJ1-5|many|TRBD1|TRBV10-2
TGCGCCAGCAGTGAGAGGGTAGGGGGCGATCAGCCCCAGCATTTT
CASSERVGGDQPQHF
>TRBJ2-4|many|-|TRBV25-1
TGTGCCAGCAGTGAAGCGGGGGCCAAAAACATTCAGTACTTC
CASSEAGAKNIQYF
>TRBJ2-7|many|TRBD1|TRBV12-3/TRBV12-4
TGTGCCAGCAGTTTTAGGGGGCCCTACGAGCAGTACTTC
CASSFRGPYEQYF
>TRBJ2-7|many|TRBD2|TRBV29-1
TGCAGCGTTGGATTAGCGGGAGGGTTGTACGAGCAGTACTTC
CSVGLAGGLYEQYF
>TRBJ2-7|many|TRBD2|TRBV7-9
TGTGCCAGCAGCTTAGCGGGAGGGCCGGACGAGCAGTACTTC
CASSLAGGPDEQYF
>TRBJ2-7|many|TRBD2|TRBV20-1
TGCAGTGCTAACGCCGTTGCGGGGAGGGTGTACGAGCAGTACTTC
CSANAVAGRVYEQYF
>TRBJ2-3|-|TRBD2|TRBV6-1
TGTGCCAGCGGCCGGTCACTAGCGACTAGCACAGATACGCAGTATTTT
CASGRSLATSTDTQYF
>TRBJ2-2|many|-|TRBV20-1
TGCAGTGCTAGACCCCCCGGGGGCAGCGCGAACACCGGGGAGCTGTTTTTT
CSARPPGGSANTGELFF
>TRBJ2-2|many|TRBD2|TRBV4-2
TGTGCCAGCAGCCAAGACACTAGCGGTTACGGGGAGCTGTTTTTT
CASSQDTSGYGELFF
>TRBJ1-6|many|-|TRBV6-5
TGTGCCAGCAGTCACCAAGGGGGCTCCTATAATTCACCCCTCCACTTT
CASSHQGGSYNSPLHF
>TRBJ2-1|many|-|TRBV7-2
TGTGCCAGCAGCTTGGGCGTACGGCAATATGAGCAGTTCTTC
CASSLGVRQYEQFF
>TRBJ1-1|-|-|TRBV18
TGTGTCAGCTCACGTCCGCCCCCGCCCGTCGGAAACACTGAAGCTTTCTTT
CVSSRPPPPVGNTEAFF
>TRBJ1-2|many|-|TRBV28
TGTGCCAGCAGTTTTTCTTCGGACAGACTGACAATCACCTTC
CASSFSSDRLTITF
>TRBJ1-1|-|-|TRBV27
TGTGCCAGCAGTTTATCTTCCAGAAAGAACACTGAAGCTTTCTTT
CASSLSSRKNTEAFF